Listed below are T cell receptor beta chains from one sample, sequenced in a study of blood T cells in healthy people across ages. TCRdb passed the 5' RACE reads through MiXCR, listing each CDR3 protein once. The table includes 2 million or so distinct CDR3 sequences, roughly 50% detected once. The sample consisted of blood. These receptors were obtained from a middle-aged woman in good health. CDR3s include the opening cysteine and the closing phenylalanine or tryptophan. D genes are given only for firm matches. Clone size is not always given. Where it is, it says once, few, many or a class for expanded clones.

J gene	D gene	CDR3 length	V gene	clone size	CDR3 protein	CDR3 DNA
TRBJ1-2	TRBD1	15	TRBV4-2	-	CASSQEIGQAYGYTF	TGTGCCAGCAGCCAAGAAATAGGACAGGCCTATGGCTACACCTTC
TRBJ2-3	TRBD2	17	TRBV7-2	few	CASSLASSGSGTDTQYF	TGTGCCAGCAGCTTAGCCTCTAGCGGTTCGGGCACAGATACGCAGTATTTT
TRBJ2-1	-	13	TRBV11-2	-	CASSPSLANEQFF	TGTGCCAGCAGCCCCAGTTTAGCTAATGAGCAGTTCTTC
TRBJ2-1	TRBD2	15	TRBV5-1	few	CASSLPAGDHNEQFF	TGCGCCAGCAGCTTGCCGGCGGGGGACCACAATGAGCAGTTCTTC
TRBJ2-1	TRBD1	17	TRBV6-5	-	CAGSYGLGQGAKNEQFF	TGTGCCGGCAGTTATGGTTTGGGGCAGGGGGCGAAAAATGAGCAGTTCTTC
TRBJ2-3	TRBD1	15	TRBV6-5	-	CASSYADRGPDTQYF	TGTGCCAGCAGTTACGCGGACAGGGGACCAGATACGCAGTATTTT
TRBJ2-5	-	15	TRBV25-1	few	CASSESGAFQETQYF	TGTGCCAGCAGTGAATCGGGGGCTTTCCAAGAGACCCAGTACTTC
TRBJ2-7	-	13	TRBV20-1	once	CSARDGESREQYF	TGCAGTGCTAGAGATGGGGAATCCCGCGAGCAGTACTTC
TRBJ1-1	-	14	TRBV4-3	-	CASSQGQRNTEAFF	TGCGCCAGCAGCCAAGGGCAGAGGAACACTGAAGCTTTCTTT
TRBJ2-3	-	16	TRBV25-1	few	CASSEFSGASTDTQYF	TGTGCCAGCAGTGAATTCTCAGGAGCTAGCACAGATACGCAGTATTTT
TRBJ2-1	-	17	TRBV2	-	CAAPLRTGVAFDNEQFF	TGTGCCGCCCCCCTTCGGACTGGCGTCGCATTCGACAATGAGCAGTTCTTC
TRBJ1-2	TRBD1	15	TRBV6-5	-	CASSTSDRAGLSYTF	TGTGCCAGCAGTACTAGCGACAGGGCCGGATTAAGCTACACCTTC
TRBJ1-6	-	13	TRBV27	few	CASSLGEDSPLHF	TGTGCCAGCAGTTTAGGGGAAGATTCACCCCTCCACTTT
TRBJ2-1	-	14	TRBV20-1	few	CSDRTSGTYNEQFF	TGCAGTGACAGGACTTCCGGAACCTACAATGAGCAGTTCTTC
TRBJ2-3	-	14	TRBV20-1	few	CSAPGQKYTDTQYF	TGCAGTGCTCCAGGACAGAAGTACACAGATACGCAGTATTTT
TRBJ2-7	-	15	TRBV6-6	-	CASKISGTVSYEQYF	TGTGCCAGTAAAATCTCCGGGACGGTCTCCTACGAGCAGTACTTC
TRBJ1-6	-	16	TRBV12-3/TRBV12-4	-	CASSQGELQYNSPLHF	TGTGCCAGCAGCCAGGGAGAACTTCAATATAATTCACCCCTCCACTTT
TRBJ2-3	TRBD1	17	TRBV20-1	-	CSARDQPGGVRTDTQYF	TGCAGTGCTAGAGATCAACCAGGGGGAGTTAGAACAGATACGCAGTATTTT
TRBJ2-4	-	14	TRBV20-1	-	CSARGTEAKNIQYF	TGCAGTGCTCGAGGGACGGAAGCCAAAAACATTCAGTACTTC
TRBJ2-3	TRBD2	17	TRBV24-1	few	CATSDLTGTRSTDTQYF	TGTGCCACCAGTGATTTGACCGGGACTAGAAGCACAGATACGCAGTATTTT
TRBJ2-7	TRBD2	14	TRBV9	few	CASSVGLASGEQYF	TGTGCCAGCAGCGTGGGACTAGCGTCGGGCGAGCAGTACTTC